This T cell receptor beta chain was observed in a study of T-cell reconstitution after alpha-beta-depleted transplantation in children. General study findings and limits: Reportedly, only several hundred clones from non-depleted graft cells drove alpha-beta T-cell counts at about two months. T-cell counts and diversity at one year post-transplant came mainly from newly produced T cells.

The TCRbeta library was prepared with unique molecular identifiers. MiXCR, applied by TCRdb to the PCR reads, yields one record per CDR3 protein. The repertoire holds approximately 500,000 distinct CDR3 sequences, 27% seen once, with 30% to 40% in the top ten. Worth noting for this clonotype: Its specificity is unknown.

Trimming took off 1 base at V and 7 bases at J, with 17 bases between the two ends. The CDR3 loop spans 14 amino acids. Germline-derived CDR1 and CDR2 are DFQATT and SNEGSKA (reference sequence). The specimen comprised PBMCs, sampled before TCRalphabeta/CD19-depleted stem cell transplant. The sequence was collected from a boy under three years old with Wiskott-Aldrich syndrome, due to receive a stem cell transplant. The chain couples TRBV20-1 to TRBJ2-7, with D perhaps matching TRBD2 (5 bases). The CDR3 DNA reads TGCAGTGCTAGAGTTGCAGCGGCAACCGGGGAGCAGTACTTC. The encoded protein is CSARVAAATGEQYF.